This passage covers 11 T cell receptor beta chains from one sample sequenced in a study of memory CD4+ T cells and cytomegalovirus serostatus. The sort gate was single viable CD3+CD4+CD8-CD45RO+ cells for memory CD4+ T cells. Sequenced by immunoSEQ multiplex PCR; TCRdb stores in-frame clones only, minus some. The sample contains approximately 53,000 clones, approximately 80% of which appear only once. Sequenced sample: memory CD4+ T cells from blood. The source of these receptors is an adult in good health and CMV-seronegative.

This clone occurred a few times. The gene calls are TRBV5-4 and TRBJ2-7; 10 bases are a match to TRBD1. Losses at the gene ends were 1 base for V and 3 bases for J; bases not matched to a gene: 4. This CDR3 spans 15 amino acids. Germline V gene data show CDR1 as SGHNT and CDR2 as YYREEE (reference sequence). In DNA form, the CDR3 reads TGTGCCAGCAGCTTGCAAGGACAGGGGGTCTACGAGCAGTACTTC. It translates to CASSLQGQGVYEQYF.

V usage is TRBV7-2 and J usage is TRBJ2-1; D is uncertain. This CDR3 contains 13 residues. The germline CDR1 and CDR2 sequences are SGHTA and FQGNSA. The V end lost 5 bases, the J end lost 9 bases, and 14 bases lay between the germline ends. DNA of the CDR3: TGTGCCAGCAGCGCTAACCTTAACACTGAGCAGTTCTTC. Its protein product is CASSANLNTEQFF.

This chain joins TRBV6-1 and TRBJ1-5, with D possibly TRBD1 on 6 matching bases. Between the trimmed V and J ends, which lost 2 bases and 1 base, there was a span of 12 bases. CDR1 is MNHNS, CDR2 SASEGT, per germline. The CDR3 loop spans 16 amino acids. Written as DNA, the CDR3 is TGTGCCAGCAGTGAACTCGGGGGCGCGAGCAATCAGCCCCAGCATTTT. This sequence encodes CASSELGGASNQPQHF.

V usage is TRBV6-5 and J usage is TRBJ2-7; no clear D. The CDR3 has 14 residues. V shed 0 bases and J shed 3 bases, with 9 bases lying between them. Germline V lookup: CDR1 MNHEY, CDR2 SVGAGI. CDR3 in DNA: TGTGCCAGCAGTTACTCATGGCAGCTCTACGAGCAGTACTTC. Translated, it gives CASSYSWQLYEQYF.

This chain joins TRBV28 and TRBJ1-5; D call uncertain. The CDR3 has 16 residues. The V and J ends lost 7 bases and 0 bases respectively, with 16 bases between them. In germline, CDR1 is MDHEN, CDR2 SYDVKM. In nucleotides, the CDR3 is TGTGCCAGCAATCCCGACGTCTTCTATAGCAATCAGCCCCAGCATTTT. The encoded protein is CASNPDVFYSNQPQHF. The full variable domain, rest sourced from reference TRBV28 and TRBJ1-5, is DVKVTQSSRYLVKRTGEKVFLECVQDMDHENMFWYRQDPGLGLRLIYFSYDVKMKEKGDIPEGYSVSREKKERFSLILESASTNQTSMYLCASNPDVFYSNQPQHFGDGTRLSIL.

The genes are TRBV11-1 and TRBJ2-3, with 8 bases that match TRBD2. From germline, CDR1 is SGHAT and CDR2 FQDESV (reference sequence). This CDR3 is built from 18 residues. J was trimmed by 3 bases and V by 0 bases; bases with no gene match: 11. Here the CDR3 DNA reads TGTGCCAGCAGCTTAGCGGCCCCCGGGACTAGATCTACAGATACGCAGTATTTT. Protein: CASSLAAPGTRSTDTQYF.

The J gene is TRBJ1-1, the V gene TRBV6-5; 8 bases are a match to TRBD1. CDR3 size: 14 residues. CDR1 and CDR2 from the germline V gene are MNHEY and SVGAGI. J was trimmed by 7 bases and V by 2 bases; bases with no gene match: 6. The CDR3 here is CASSYRAGGGEAFF. The DNA of the CDR3 is TGTGCCAGCAGTTACAGGGCAGGGGGCGGTGAAGCTTTCTTT.

This clone was observed once. This sequence joins TRBV7-2 and TRBJ2-3, with 7 bases lining up with TRBD2. The trim removed 0 bases at V and 2 bases at J, leaving 14 bases unmatched. This CDR3 comprises 19 residues. From germline, CDR1 is SGHTA and CDR2 FQGNSA. This chain's CDR3 is CASSLARQILAVDTDTQYF. CDR3 bases: TGTGCCAGCAGCTTAGCCAGACAGATTCTAGCGGTGGACACAGATACGCAGTATTTT.

A single count supports this clone. The J gene is TRBJ1-1, the V gene TRBV7-2; D remains ambiguous. Germline V gene lookup returns CDR1 SGHTA and CDR2 FQGNSA. Trimming left V 8 bases short and J 6 bases short, with 16 bases between. There are 13 residues in the CDR3. CDR3 sequence (DNA): TGTGCCAGCCTCCCAAATCAAGGCCCTGAAGCTTTCTTT. Protein: CASLPNQGPEAFF.

The chain uses TRBV19 and TRBJ1-3; perhaps TRBD1 as D (6 bases). Trimming took off 10 bases at V and 2 bases at J, with 15 bases between the two ends. In germline, CDR1 is LNHDA, CDR2 SQIVND (reference sequence). This CDR3 contains 14 residues. The DNA for the CDR3 is TGTGCCACCGGCCGGGGGGGCCCTGGAAACACCATATATTTT. Encoded protein: CATGRGGPGNTIYF.

J is TRBJ1-2 and V is TRBV6-1, with 7 bases identical to TRBD1. Germline CDR1 and CDR2: MNHNS and SASEGT. The V and J ends lost 7 bases and 4 bases, in that order; junction bases with no gene match: 12. CDR3 length equals 15 residues. CDR3 nucleotides: TGTGCCAGCAATCCAGACAGGGCCTCATTCTATGGCTACACCTTC. Translated: CASNPDRASFYGYTF.